This T cell receptor (beta chain) comes out of a study of control samples from healthy donors and cancer patients. Assay used: immunoSEQ multiplex PCR; TCRdb lists only in-frame clones, some missing. The sample lists tens of thousands of clones, 87% occurring once. This clone was seen more than once but under ten times. CDR1 and CDR2 (germline): SGHVS, FNYEAQ. Trimming removed 2 bases at V and 4 bases at J, with 17 bases between. The CDR3 runs 16 residues. This TCR was sampled from a man aged 50 to 60 in good health. The sequenced sample was blood. V gene TRBV7-6 combines with J gene TRBJ1-1; possibly TRBD1 for D (5 bases). The CDR3 protein is CASSLSPREMGTEAFF. In DNA form, the CDR3 reads TGTGCCAGCAGCTTATCCCCCAGGGAGATGGGCACTGAAGCTTTCTTT.